This T cell receptor beta chain comes out of a study of graft-versus-host responses after intestinal transplantation. Study as a whole: The whole recipient group had anti-thymocyte globulin induction followed by tacrolimus and steroids for roughly three years. Notes on the study in general: Among circulating GvH clones, peak levels were associated with early post-transplant declines in HvG clones.

Assay used: immunoSEQ multiplex PCR; TCRdb lists only in-frame clones, some missing. The repertoire has some 110,000 clones, about 92% of them found once; the top ten carry around 1.2%. A word on this clone: As yet, its antigen is unknown.

Sequenced here: unstimulated CD8+ T cells sorted from spleen or lymph node cells, sampled before transplant. The TCR sequence derives from a human donor who was the organ donor for an intestinal transplant.

The CDR3: CASAASYGYTF. The DNA for the CDR3 is TGTGCCAGCGCCGCCAGCTATGGCTACACCTTC. V usage is TRBV6-1 and J usage is TRBJ1-2, with D uncertain. Per the germline V gene, CDR1 is MNHNS and CDR2 is SASEGT. The CDR3 spans 11 residues. Trimming removed 8 bases from V and 4 bases from J, with 8 bases in between.